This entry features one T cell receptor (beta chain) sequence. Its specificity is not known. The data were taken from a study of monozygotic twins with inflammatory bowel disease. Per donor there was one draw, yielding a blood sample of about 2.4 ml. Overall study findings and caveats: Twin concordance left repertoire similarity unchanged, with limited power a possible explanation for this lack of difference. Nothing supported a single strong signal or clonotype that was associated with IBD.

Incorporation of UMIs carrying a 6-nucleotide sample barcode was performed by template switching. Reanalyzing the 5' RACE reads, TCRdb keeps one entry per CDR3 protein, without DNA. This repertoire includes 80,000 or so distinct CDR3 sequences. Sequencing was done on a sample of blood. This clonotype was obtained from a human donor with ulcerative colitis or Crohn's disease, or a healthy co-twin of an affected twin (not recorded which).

The CDR3 protein is CSAKGGTVHTEAFF. J is TRBJ1-1 and V is TRBV20-1; the D call from TCRdb, TRBD1, cannot be confirmed without DNA. The CDR3 is 14 amino acids. The germline V gene encodes CDR1 DFQATT and CDR2 SNEGSKA (reference sequence).